This record covers a single T cell receptor beta chain. The target antigen is unknown. Sequencing targeted expressed TCRB transcripts, as all isolated RNA had been reverse transcribed. Clones were sequenced by immunoSEQ multiplex PCR, and TCRdb holds only the in-frame ones, with some missing. The table records 300,000 or so clones, 13% to 15% of them present only once. This sample is part of a study of beta chain features in type 1 diabetes. V shed 6 bases, J shed 4 bases, and the junction held 15 bases outside the gene matches. The CDR3 has 17 residues. CDR1 is MNHEY, CDR2 SMNVEV, per germline (reference sequence). The study's findings and limits: Shorter TCRB CDR3s, moderately but significantly so, were found in Type 1 diabetes patients in all four CD4+ subsets. Small HLA sub-analyses could not settle whether HLA shapes TCRB rearrangement.

Specimen: naive CD4+ T cells from blood. The receptor was isolated from a young man with type 1 diabetes. This chain connects TRBV27 to TRBJ2-7; TRBD2 matches 10 bases. CDR3 sequence reads: CASSRSSASGSTYEQYF. CDR3 in DNA: TGTGCCAGCAGCCGAAGTTCAGCTAGCGGGAGTACGTACGAGCAGTACTTC.